Listed below are T cell receptor beta chains from one sample, sequenced in a study of T cells after yellow fever vaccination. TCRdb reanalysed the 5' RACE reads using MiXCR and keeps one entry per CDR3 protein. The sample gives 150,000 or so distinct CDR3 sequences, around 7.2% of which show up once; over 2% is in the top ten. The material sequenced was CD4+ T cells sorted from PBMCs, taken 5 to 6 days after the first yellow fever vaccination. These TCRs come from a man in his late teens or twenties who received the YFV17D yellow fever vaccine. Both conserved end residues are part of each CDR3. Some rows mark clone size as missing; the rest say once, few, many or name a class of expanded clone.

TRBV13	TRBJ2-7	many	CASSQFYEQYF
TRBV4-1	TRBJ2-1	many	CASSQDQTIPGEQFF
TRBV7-2	TRBJ2-7	many	CASSLRKESYEQYF
TRBV6-4	TRBJ1-4	many	CASSVNRGEKLFF
TRBV5-1	TRBJ2-2	many	CASSFTAADFGELFF
TRBV6-5	TRBJ2-3	many	CASSYRGQITDTQYF
TRBV4-3	TRBJ2-7	-	CASSQDWQRGYEQYF
TRBV7-3	TRBJ1-5	-	CASSSPGQPQHF
TRBV28	TRBJ1-5	many	CASSSLRDRHSNQPQHF
TRBV29-1	TRBJ1-1	many	CSVTKGGVTEAFF
TRBV3-1	TRBJ1-1	-	CASSPGGGGNTEAFF
TRBV20-1	TRBJ1-5	-	CSARPESWVNQPQHF
TRBV15	TRBJ2-1	many	CATSREAGGIEQFF
TRBV29-1	TRBJ2-1	-	CSAAHAGPGEQFF
TRBV5-6	TRBJ2-3	many	CASSLDRRADTQYF
TRBV29-1	TRBJ2-5	many	CSTQQGSTKGTQYF
TRBV20-1	TRBJ2-7	-	CSAGGGVHFEYEQYF
TRBV7-2	TRBJ1-5	few	CASSTDRGVQPQHF
TRBV6-5	TRBJ2-3	many	CASRASGGATDTQYF
TRBV5-5	TRBJ1-2	-	CASSWGGLRGQDYGYTF
TRBV29-1	TRBJ1-1	many	CSVYGTGGAEAFF
TRBV5-1	TRBJ2-3	many	CASSLALAGGLDTQYF
TRBV7-9	TRBJ1-2	few	CASSLARDRAGYTF
TRBV20-1	TRBJ1-5	many	CSASPTGDNQPQHF
TRBV20-1	TRBJ2-5	many	CSAPRGTGGGTQYF
TRBV5-1	TRBJ2-3	many	CASSLHRLKDTQYF
TRBV4-3	TRBJ2-3	many	CASSQDLAGGADTQYF
TRBV13	TRBJ2-5	few	CASSRRDAGTQYF